These T cell receptor beta chains were read from a single sample in a study of blood T cell repertoires in COVID-19. Clones were sequenced by immunoSEQ multiplex PCR, and TCRdb holds only the in-frame ones, with some missing. The sample has 210,000 or so clones; approximately 80% are singletons. Sequences were obtained from peripheral blood. The receptors were sampled from a woman older than 75 with acute or convalescent COVID-19. Both conserved end residues are part of each CDR3. D genes are given only for firm matches. The size entry is marked missing in some rows and otherwise reads once, few, many or a size class.

TRBJ2-3,-,TRBV18,-,15,CASSPLTGGTDTQYF,TGTGCCAGCTCACCATTAACTGGAGGCACAGATACGCAGTATTTT
TRBJ1-1,-,TRBV12-3/TRBV12-4,TRBD1,13,CASSSPGQGKAFF,TGTGCCAGCAGTTCTCCGGGACAGGGTAAAGCTTTCTTT
TRBJ2-3,-,TRBV19,TRBD1,17,CASSQLAGTGGTDTQYF,TGTGCCAGTAGTCAACTGGCCGGGACAGGGGGCACAGATACGCAGTATTTT
TRBJ1-2,once,TRBV19,-,14,CASSIQGSNYGYTF,TGTGCCAGTAGTATCCAGGGTAGTAACTATGGCTACACCTTC
TRBJ2-1,-,TRBV11-2,TRBD2,14,CASTKLAGGFEQFF,TGTGCCAGCACCAAACTAGCGGGAGGGTTTGAGCAGTTCTTC
TRBJ2-2,-,TRBV7-6,-,15,CASSLVQGSTGELFF,TGTGCCAGCAGCTTAGTCCAGGGCAGCACCGGGGAGCTGTTTTTT
TRBJ1-6,-,TRBV7-3,TRBD1,14,CASSSTGGTSPLHF,TGTGCCAGCAGCTCGACAGGGGGAACTTCACCCCTCCACTTT
TRBJ2-7,-,TRBV30,TRBD2,15,CAWSPRGLAGARQYF,TGTGCCTGGAGTCCCCGGGGACTAGCGGGAGCTCGGCAGTACTTC
TRBJ2-2,-,TRBV5-8,TRBD1,15,CAGTLGGTNTGELFF,TGTGCCGGAACCTTAGGGGGCACGAACACCGGGGAGCTGTTTTTT
TRBJ2-1,-,TRBV12-2,-,14,CASRLGERAGEQFF,TGTGCAAGTCGCTTAGGGGAGCGGGCGGGTGAGCAGTTCTTC
TRBJ2-1,-,TRBV6-1,TRBD2,16,CASSERSGEDYNEQFF,TGTGCCAGCAGTGAACGTAGCGGGGAAGATTACAATGAGCAGTTCTTC
TRBJ2-7,-,TRBV2,-,14,CASSPSVLTYEQYF,TGTGCCAGCAGTCCTAGCGTTCTGACCTACGAGCAGTACTTC
TRBJ2-5,-,TRBV3-1/TRBV3-2,TRBD2,15,CASSQNSGSWETQYF,TGTGCCAGCAGCCAAAACAGCGGGAGTTGGGAGACCCAGTACTTC
TRBJ1-1,few,TRBV28,TRBD1,16,CASSSPGQGARTEAFF,TGTGCCAGCAGTTCGCCGGGGCAGGGGGCGCGGACTGAAGCTTTCTTT
TRBJ2-7,-,TRBV7-9,-,11,CASSAQGKQYF,TGTGCCAGCAGTGCCCAGGGGAAGCAGTACTTC
TRBJ1-1,-,TRBV9,TRBD1,14,CASSVVQGDTEAFF,TGTGCCAGCAGCGTAGTGCAGGGGGACACTGAAGCTTTCTTT
TRBJ2-7,-,TRBV18,-,15,CASSPRQTAFYEQYF,TGTGCCAGCTCACCGAGACAGACCGCCTTCTACGAGCAGTACTTC
TRBJ1-3,-,TRBV4-2,-,16,CASSQEPGGSGNTIYF,TGTGCCAGCAGCCAAGAACCCGGGGGCTCTGGAAACACCATATATTTT
TRBJ1-2,-,TRBV29-1,TRBD1,13,CSVRTGPNYGYTF,TGCAGCGTAAGGACAGGGCCGAACTATGGCTACACCTTC
TRBJ1-1,few,TRBV20-1,TRBD1,14,CSASPGQLNTEAFF,TGCAGTGCTAGTCCGGGACAGTTGAACACTGAAGCTTTCTTT
TRBJ2-1,-,TRBV2,TRBD1,15,CASRGDRGPYNEQFF,TGTGCCAGCAGGGGGGACAGGGGCCCTTACAATGAGCAGTTCTTC
TRBJ2-5,-,TRBV19,-,13,CASAGQSQETQYF,TGTGCCAGTGCTGGACAGTCCCAAGAGACCCAGTACTTC
TRBJ2-7,few,TRBV3-1/TRBV3-2,TRBD1,16,CASSHARDRGSYEQYF,TGTGCCAGCAGCCACGCAAGGGACAGGGGCTCCTACGAGCAGTACTTC
TRBJ1-4,-,TRBV6-6,TRBD1,15,CASRPRTGDNEKLFF,TGTGCCAGCAGACCTCGGACAGGGGATAATGAAAAACTGTTTTTT
TRBJ1-2,-,TRBV6-2/TRBV6-3,-,12,CASSDSYYGYTF,TGTGCCAGCAGCGACAGCTACTATGGCTACACCTTC
TRBJ2-5,-,TRBV7-2,TRBD2,15,CASGKERGRQETQYF,TGTGCCAGCGGAAAAGAGCGGGGGAGGCAAGAGACCCAGTACTTC
TRBJ2-7,-,TRBV3-1/TRBV3-2,-,13,CASLDTNSYEQYF,TGTGCCAGCCTGGACACCAACTCCTACGAGCAGTACTTC
TRBJ1-2,-,TRBV12-3/TRBV12-4,-,13,CASSFVAGRGYTF,TGTGCCAGCAGTTTTGTGGCGGGTCGGGGCTACACCTTC
TRBJ2-2,-,TRBV11-3,-,16,CASSLDQRQRIGELFF,TGTGCCAGCAGCTTAGATCAACGACAGCGCATCGGGGAGCTGTTTTTT
TRBJ2-1,-,TRBV7-7,TRBD2,15,CASSPGTSGSNEQFF,TGTGCTAGCAGCCCCGGGACTAGCGGGAGCAATGAGCAGTTCTTC
TRBJ2-2,-,TRBV9,TRBD2,15,CASSVGGGATGELFF,TGTGCCAGCAGCGTAGGCGGGGGGGCCACCGGGGAGCTGTTTTTT
TRBJ2-5,-,TRBV6-5,TRBD2,14,CASSYSGSRETQYF,TGTGCCAGCAGTTACAGCGGGAGTCGGGAGACCCAGTACTTC
TRBJ2-1,once,TRBV24-1,-,15,CATSDLLSTNNEQFF,TGTGCCACCAGTGATTTGTTATCCACAAACAATGAGCAGTTCTTC
TRBJ1-2,-,TRBV27,TRBD1,12,CASSNRDSRLTF,TGTGCCAGCAGTAACCGGGACAGCCGGCTCACCTTC
TRBJ2-7,-,TRBV5-1,TRBD1,15,CASSTLGQGAHEQYF,TGCGCCAGCAGCACCTTGGGACAGGGGGCCCACGAGCAGTACTTC
TRBJ2-3,-,TRBV7-3,TRBD1,15,CASSPSTGSTDTQYF,TGTGCCAGCAGCCCCTCGACAGGGAGCACAGATACGCAGTATTTT
TRBJ1-2,-,TRBV18,-,15,CASSPDRTASYGYTF,TGTGCCAGCTCACCAGACAGGACAGCTTCCTATGGCTACACCTTC
TRBJ1-6,-,TRBV30,TRBD1,15,CAWSYQEDRVSPLHF,TGTGCCTGGAGTTACCAGGAGGACAGGGTATCACCCCTCCACTTT
TRBJ2-4,-,TRBV19,TRBD1,12,CASSEDREILYF,TGTGCCAGTAGTGAGGACAGGGAAATTCTGTACTTC
TRBJ1-1,-,TRBV5-4,-,15,CASSPQTGLPTEAFF,TGTGCCAGCAGCCCTCAGACAGGCCTTCCCACTGAAGCTTTCTTT
TRBJ1-4,-,TRBV6-1,-,16,CASSGAPFGNNEKLFF,TGTGCCAGCAGTGGGGCGCCCTTCGGGAACAATGAAAAACTGTTTTTT
TRBJ2-4,once,TRBV7-8,TRBD2,16,CASSLTLASGSDIQYF,TGTGCCAGCAGCTTAACTTTGGCTAGCGGGAGTGACATTCAGTACTTC
TRBJ2-3,-,TRBV7-3,TRBD2,15,CASRREGFPTDTQYF,TGTGCCAGCAGACGGGAGGGCTTCCCCACAGATACGCAGTATTTT
TRBJ2-7,-,TRBV19,TRBD1,15,CASNQDRSSVGEQYF,TGTGCCAGTAACCAGGACAGGTCCTCGGTGGGCGAGCAGTACTTC
TRBJ2-1,few,TRBV7-6,-,18,CASSLARRGGLSYNEQFF,TGTGCCAGCAGCTTAGCGCGTCGCGGGGGCCTCTCCTACAATGAGCAGTTCTTC
TRBJ2-7,-,TRBV7-2,TRBD1,15,CASSLVAGTGGEQYF,TGTGCCAGCAGCTTAGTGGCCGGGACAGGGGGCGAGCAGTACTTC
TRBJ1-2,once,TRBV5-6,TRBD1,19,CASSSSPGQVSTPHYGYTF,TGTGCCAGCAGCTCCTCCCCCGGACAGGTCTCCACTCCTCACTATGGCTACACCTTC
TRBJ2-2,-,TRBV3-1/TRBV3-2,TRBD2,15,CASSQLAGGTGELFF,TGTGCCAGCAGCCAATTAGCGGGAGGTACCGGGGAGCTGTTTTTT
TRBJ1-5,-,TRBV19,-,15,CASSPQGYSNQPQHF,TGTGCCAGTAGCCCCCAGGGGTATAGCAATCAGCCCCAGCATTTT
TRBJ1-3,-,TRBV6-6,-,13,CASCPGSGNTIYF,TGTGCCAGCTGTCCGGGATCTGGAAACACCATATATTTT
TRBJ1-2,-,TRBV6-5,-,15,CASSYGTGSNYGYTF,TGTGCCAGCAGTTACGGTACAGGCTCTAACTATGGCTACACCTTC
TRBJ1-5,-,TRBV2,TRBD1,14,CASSMGQGNQPQHF,TGTGCCAGCAGTATGGGACAGGGGAACCAGCCCCAGCATTTT
TRBJ2-2,once,TRBV11-3,TRBD2,15,CASSLVSGGTGELFF,TGTGCCAGCAGCTTAGTCAGCGGGGGGACCGGGGAGCTGTTTTTT
TRBJ2-7,-,TRBV7-2,TRBD1,15,CASSLVGTAPYEQYF,TGTGCCAGCAGCTTAGTAGGGACAGCCCCCTACGAGCAGTACTTC
TRBJ1-5,-,TRBV19,-,13,CASSIGQRGSQHF,TGTGCCAGTAGTATAGGACAGAGGGGGTCCCAGCATTTT